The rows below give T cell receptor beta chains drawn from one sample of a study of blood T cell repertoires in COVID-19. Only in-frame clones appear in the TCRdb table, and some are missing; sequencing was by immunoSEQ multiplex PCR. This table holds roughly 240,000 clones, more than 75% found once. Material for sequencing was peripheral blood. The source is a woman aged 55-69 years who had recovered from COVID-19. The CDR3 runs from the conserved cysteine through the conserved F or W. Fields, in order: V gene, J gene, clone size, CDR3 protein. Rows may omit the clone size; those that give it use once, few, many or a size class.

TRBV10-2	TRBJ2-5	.	CASGLARETQYF
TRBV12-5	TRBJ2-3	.	CASASGVLPGDTQYF
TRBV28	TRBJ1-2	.	CASSPSGRANYGYTF
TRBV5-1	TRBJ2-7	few	CASSRKSAGDYEQYF
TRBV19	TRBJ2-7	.	CASSKSSSYEQYF
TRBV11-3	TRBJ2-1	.	CASSLGQRTSGNNEQFF
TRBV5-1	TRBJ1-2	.	CASTRTGGSHGYTF
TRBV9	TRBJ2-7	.	CASSTRPGGIYEQYF
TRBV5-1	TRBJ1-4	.	CASSLGQGNEKLFF
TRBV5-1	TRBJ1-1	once	CASSVDRRNTEAFF
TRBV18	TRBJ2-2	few	CASSPDREAGELFF
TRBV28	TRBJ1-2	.	CASSTPLYPYGYTF
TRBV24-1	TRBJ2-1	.	CATSDTGTSGVNEQFF
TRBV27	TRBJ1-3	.	CASSLTPAGQGTIYF
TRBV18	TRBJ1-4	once	CASSPAGNEKLFF
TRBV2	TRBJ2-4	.	CASSDGEGVAKNIQYF
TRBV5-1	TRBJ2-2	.	CASRTGNTGELFF